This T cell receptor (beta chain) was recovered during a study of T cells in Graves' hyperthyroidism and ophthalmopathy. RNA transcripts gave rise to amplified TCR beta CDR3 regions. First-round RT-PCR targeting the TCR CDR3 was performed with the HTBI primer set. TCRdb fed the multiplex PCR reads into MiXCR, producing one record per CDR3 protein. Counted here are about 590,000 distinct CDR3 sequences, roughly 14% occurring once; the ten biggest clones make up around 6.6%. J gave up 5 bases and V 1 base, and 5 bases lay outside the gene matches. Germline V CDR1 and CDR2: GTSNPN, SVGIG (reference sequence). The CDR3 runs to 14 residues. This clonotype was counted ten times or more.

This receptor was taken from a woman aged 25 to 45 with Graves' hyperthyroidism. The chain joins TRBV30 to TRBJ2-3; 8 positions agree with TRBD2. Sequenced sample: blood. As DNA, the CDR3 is TGTGCCTGGAGTGGCCCCGGGGGGGGAGATACGCAGTATTTT. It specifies CAWSGPGGGDTQYF.